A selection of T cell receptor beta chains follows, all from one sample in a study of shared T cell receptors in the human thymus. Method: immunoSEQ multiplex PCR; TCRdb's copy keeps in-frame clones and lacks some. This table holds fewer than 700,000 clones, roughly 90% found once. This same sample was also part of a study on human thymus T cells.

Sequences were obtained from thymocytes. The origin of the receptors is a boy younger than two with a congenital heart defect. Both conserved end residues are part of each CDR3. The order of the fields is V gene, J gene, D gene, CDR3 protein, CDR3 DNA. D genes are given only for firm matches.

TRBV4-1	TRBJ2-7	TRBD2	CASSQDPGRAYEQYF	TGCGCCAGCAGCCAAGATCCGGGGAGGGCCTACGAGCAGTACTTC
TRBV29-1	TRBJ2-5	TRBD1	CSVKTKPDRGREETQYF	TGCAGCGTGAAGACGAAGCCGGACAGGGGGAGAGAAGAGACCCAGTACTTC
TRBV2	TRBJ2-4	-	CASKRNIQYF	TGTGCCAGCAAGCGTAACATTCAGTACTTC
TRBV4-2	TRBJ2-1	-	CASSLPERATYNEQFF	TGTGCCAGCAGCCTGCCCGAGCGGGCAACCTACAATGAGCAGTTCTTC
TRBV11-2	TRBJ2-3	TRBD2	CASSLDPSTSGKTDTQYF	TGTGCCAGCAGCTTAGATCCTTCGACTAGCGGGAAGACAGATACGCAGTATTTT
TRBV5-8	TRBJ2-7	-	CASSSSGIEF	TGTGCCAGCAGTTCTTCAGGGATTGAATTC
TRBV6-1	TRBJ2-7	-	CASSETPSSLNSTRSYEQYF	TGTGCCAGCAGTGAAACACCTAGTTCCCTTAATAGCACACGATCCTACGAGCAGTACTTC
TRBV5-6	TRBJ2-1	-	CASSLAVSTPGVGCNEQFF	TGTGCCAGCAGCTTGGCCGTTTCGACTCCGGGGGTTGGGTGCAATGAGCAGTTCTTC
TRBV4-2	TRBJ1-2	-	CASSQQGGGYTF	TGTGCCAGCAGCCAGCAGGGAGGAGGCTACACCTTC
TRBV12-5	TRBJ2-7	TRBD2	CASGLPPGQLLAGGPFSYEQYF	TGTGCTAGTGGTTTGCCACCGGGACAGCTACTAGCGGGAGGGCCTTTTTCCTACGAGCAGTACTTC